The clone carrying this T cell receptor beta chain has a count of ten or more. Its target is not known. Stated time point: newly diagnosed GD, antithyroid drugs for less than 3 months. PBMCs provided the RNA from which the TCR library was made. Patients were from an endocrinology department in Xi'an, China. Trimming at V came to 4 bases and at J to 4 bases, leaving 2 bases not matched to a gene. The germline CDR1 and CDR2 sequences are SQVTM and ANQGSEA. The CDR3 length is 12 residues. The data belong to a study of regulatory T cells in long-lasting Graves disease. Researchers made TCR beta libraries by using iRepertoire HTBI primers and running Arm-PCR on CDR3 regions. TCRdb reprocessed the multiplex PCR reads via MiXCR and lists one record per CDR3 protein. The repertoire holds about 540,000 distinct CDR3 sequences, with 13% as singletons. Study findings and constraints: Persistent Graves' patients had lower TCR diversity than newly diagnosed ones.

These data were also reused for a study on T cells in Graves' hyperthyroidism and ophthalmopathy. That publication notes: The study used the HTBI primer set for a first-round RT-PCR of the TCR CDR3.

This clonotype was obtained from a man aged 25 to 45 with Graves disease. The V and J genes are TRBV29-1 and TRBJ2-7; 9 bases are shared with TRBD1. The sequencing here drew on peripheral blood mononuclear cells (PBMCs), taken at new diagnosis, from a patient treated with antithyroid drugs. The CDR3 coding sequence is TGCAGCGTTGGACAGGGGGGGTACGAGCAGTACTTC. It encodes CSVGQGGYEQYF.